What follows are 15 T cell receptor beta chains derived from one specimen sequenced in a study of cytomegalovirus exposure and HLA in healthy donors. The PCR was carried out with 60 Vbeta primers and 13 Jbeta primers. Data came from immunoSEQ multiplex PCR; TCRdb stores just in-frame clones and leaves some out. The table includes 150,000 to 200,000 clones, around 78% detected once. Source material: PBMCs. The source of these receptors is a man aged 25 to 40 in good health and CMV-seronegative.

This clone has a handful of counts. V usage is TRBV25-1 and J usage is TRBJ2-5; 12 bases are shared with TRBD2. This CDR3 is built from 16 residues. The V gene end was trimmed by 6 bases and the J gene end by 2 bases; junction bases not matched to a gene: 7. CDR1 is MGHDK and CDR2 is SYGVNS in the germline V gene. CDR3 loop: CASSRGLAGTQETQYF. In DNA, the CDR3 is TGTGCCAGCAGCCGCGGACTAGCGGGGACACAAGAGACCCAGTACTTC.

The chain carries TRBV11-3 and TRBJ2-3; D possibly corresponds to TRBD2 (6 bases). This CDR3 contains 17 residues. V lost 1 base and J 1 base, leaving 15 bases between the germline ends. Germline CDR1 is SGHNT and CDR2 is YENEEA. CDR3 DNA: TGTGCCAGCAGCTTAGGGACTGGGAGGATCGGCACAGATACGCAGTATTTT. Protein sequence: CASSLGTGRIGTDTQYF.

The rearrangement links TRBV28 to TRBJ1-1; TRBD1 matches at 8 bases. V shed 3 bases, J shed 5 bases, and the junction held 14 bases outside the gene matches. Germline V gene data show CDR1 as MDHEN and CDR2 as SYDVKM. The CDR3 covers 17 residues. The DNA for the CDR3 is TGTGCCAGCAGTTTCTCCCGGACAGGGACCCCTGGAACTGAAGCTTTCTTT. Translating it yields CASSFSRTGTPGTEAFF.

This chain joins TRBV9 and TRBJ2-7; 13 bases align to TRBD2. Germline lookup yields CDR1 SGDLS and CDR2 YYNGEE. V lost 3 bases to trimming and J lost 1 base; unmatched junction nucleotides: 13. This CDR3 comprises 19 residues. The CDR3 DNA is TGTGCCAGCAGCGAGAGTAGTACGGGACTAGCGGGAAAGTCCTACGAGCAGTACTTC. This sequence encodes CASSESSTGLAGKSYEQYF.

The chain employs TRBV10-3 and TRBJ2-5; 12 bases are a match to TRBD2. This CDR3 contains 15 residues. V trimming: 8 bases; J trimming: 4 bases; junction bases outside the gene matches: 8. Germline CDR1 is ENHRY and CDR2 is SYGVKD. CDR3 in amino acids: CAISVGTSGLETQYF. CDR3 coding DNA: TGTGCCATCTCCGTGGGGACTAGCGGGCTAGAGACCCAGTACTTC.

The J gene is TRBJ1-2, the V gene TRBV19; the match to TRBD1 covers 8 bases. Germline lookup yields CDR1 LNHDA and CDR2 SQIVND (reference sequence). J lost 4 bases, V lost 7 bases, and 5 bases had no gene match. The CDR3 sequence is 13 residues long. The DNA of the CDR3 is TGTGCCAGTACCCAGGGGGCAGTCTATGGCTACACCTTC. It yields the protein CASTQGAVYGYTF.

This sequence joins TRBV10-3 and TRBJ1-5; D gene ambiguous. The CDR3 is 15 residues long. V gave up 11 bases and J gave up 0 bases, with 17 bases separating them. The germline gives CDR1 ENHRY, CDR2 SYGVKD. CDR3 region: CAARRGGDSNQPQHF. The CDR3 DNA follows: TGTGCCGCTAGGCGGGGTGGGGATAGCAATCAGCCCCAGCATTTT.

The chain is built from TRBV19 and TRBJ1-1, with 9 bases lining up with TRBD1. CDR1 and CDR2 from the germline V gene are LNHDA and SQIVND (reference sequence). V dropped 4 bases and J dropped 5; count of bases not matched to a gene: 5. The CDR3 length is 14 residues. CDR3 protein: CASSKGQGWTEAFF. Here the CDR3 DNA reads TGTGCCAGTAGTAAGGGACAGGGTTGGACTGAAGCTTTCTTT.

Details on this clone: A read error may produce the germline difference seen at one junction end. DNA of the CDR3: TGTGCCAGCAGTCTTACTTCCGGGACAGAATATTTT. It specifies CASSLTSGTEYF. This rearrangement joins TRBV28 to TRBJ1-5, with 7 bases that match TRBD1. Germline V gene data show CDR1 as MDHEN and CDR2 as SYDVKM. The CDR3 consists of 12 residues.

This chain links TRBV2 with TRBJ2-7, with D possibly being TRBD1 (5 bases). The CDR3 extends over 13 amino acids. V lost 1 base, J lost 8 bases, and 12 bases lay in between. Germline V gives CDR1 SNHLY, CDR2 FYNNEI. The CDR3 sequence: CASSEGRVVQQYF. The CDR3 nucleotides are TGTGCCAGCAGTGAAGGCAGGGTCGTGCAGCAGTACTTC.

The J gene is TRBJ2-6, the V gene TRBV4-1, with 12 bases fitting TRBD1. The J segment lost 10 bases and the V segment lost 4 bases, leaving 11 bases of the junction unmatched. Germline V gene lookup returns CDR1 MGHRA and CDR2 YSYEKL. The CDR3 extends over 17 amino acids. CDR3 in DNA: TGCGCCAGCAGCCCATCTGGGACAGGGGGCTTAGTTAACGTCCTGACTTTC. Protein sequence: CASSPSGTGGLVNVLTF.

The rearrangement uses TRBV27 and TRBJ1-5, with D uncertain. Germline CDR1 MNHEY, CDR2 SMNVEV (reference sequence). Deletions cut 6 bases from V and 3 bases from J, with 6 bases between. This CDR3 spans 12 amino acids. The DNA of the CDR3 is TGTGCCAGCAGGGTGGCCAATCAGCCCCAGCATTTT. Amino acids: CASRVANQPQHF.

This clone was observed a handful of times. The chain uses TRBV13 and TRBJ2-5, with 13 bases identical to TRBD2. The assigned J gene may be wrong: the sequence end matches TRBJ2-7 better. The germline V gene has CDR1 PRHDT and CDR2 FYEKMQ (reference sequence). The CDR3 runs 16 residues. The CDR3 loop reads CASSGLAGESSGEQYF. The CDR3, as DNA: TGTGCCAGCAGCGGACTAGCGGGAGAATCTTCAGGCGAGCAGTACTTC.

This sequence joins TRBV10-3 and TRBJ2-1; a possible D gene is TRBD2 (5 bases). Germline V gene lookup returns CDR1 ENHRY and CDR2 SYGVKD. V lost 0 bases and J lost 7, with 16 bases in between. This CDR3 contains 16 residues. The CDR3 region is CAISESMLVGANEQFF. In DNA, the CDR3 is TGTGCCATCAGTGAGTCTATGTTGGTGGGAGCAAATGAGCAGTTCTTC.

With regard to this clone: Additional DNA sequences in this sample encode the identical CDR3. J is TRBJ2-1 and V is TRBV7-9, with D possibly TRBD1 on 5 matching bases. V gave up 1 base and J gave up 4 bases, with 8 bases separating them. In germline, CDR1 is SEHNR, CDR2 FQNEAQ (reference sequence). This CDR3 region has 14 residues. The CDR3 spells CASSLGGGYNEQFF. The CDR3 DNA reads TGTGCCAGCAGCTTAGGGGGCGGATACAATGAGCAGTTCTTC.